A single sample is the source of the 31 T cell receptor beta chains below, sequenced in a study of control samples from healthy donors and cancer patients. TCRdb's copy holds only in-frame clones and misses some; the assay was immunoSEQ multiplex PCR. Seen here are about 100,000 clones, around 90% observed once, and the top ten hold under 2.5%. Sequencing was performed on blood. The receptors were gathered from a woman younger than 35 in good health.

V and J are TRBV24-1 and TRBJ1-3; no clear D. Deletions cut 6 bases from V and 1 base from J, with 6 bases between. The CDR3 spans 13 residues. Per the germline V gene, CDR1 is KGHDR and CDR2 is SFDVKD. DNA of the CDR3: TGTGCCACCAGTCCGGATTCTGGAAACACCATATATTTT. Translating it yields CATSPDSGNTIYF.

J is TRBJ1-6 and V is TRBV21-1; the table's TRBD1 call for D was not verified on the DNA. TRBV21-1 is classified as a pseudogene. The CDR3 totals 15 residues. The CDR3 DNA sequence: TGTGCCAGCAGCAAATATGGCAGGGTCGGTTCACCCCTCCACTTT. Its translation is CASSKYGRVGSPLHF.

V and J are TRBV27 and TRBJ1-6; D unresolved. CDR1 is MNHEY, CDR2 SMNVEV, per germline (reference sequence). Trimming removed 1 base at V and 14 bases at J, with 18 bases between. The CDR3 has 15 residues. CDR3 sequence reads: CASSLFGSPVMALHF. The DNA of the CDR3 is TGTGCCAGCAGTTTATTCGGTAGCCCGGTTATGGCCCTCCACTTT.

This rearrangement joins TRBV6-1 to TRBJ1-2; tentative D call: TRBD1 (5 bases). The CDR3 is 14 amino acids. Germline values: CDR1 MNHNS, CDR2 SASEGT. V was trimmed by 2 bases and J by 7 bases, leaving 14 bases between them. The CDR3 DNA sequence: TGTGCCAGCAGTGAAACCACAGGACCCGTTGGCTACACCTTC. It encodes CASSETTGPVGYTF.

The chain combines TRBV30 with TRBJ1-2, with D uncertain. The V gene's germline CDR1 is GTSNPN and CDR2 SVGIG (reference sequence). V gave up 3 bases and J gave up 8 bases, with 16 bases separating them. The CDR3 spans 13 residues. CDR3 in DNA: TGTGCCTGGAGGTATACTCAATCTAGGGGCTACACCTTC. Its protein product is CAWRYTQSRGYTF.

V is TRBV15 and J is TRBJ1-1, with D hard to call. Trimming removed 0 bases from V and 2 bases from J, with 10 bases in between. Germline assignment: CDR1 LNHNV and CDR2 YYDKDF (reference sequence). The length of the CDR3 is 15 residues. CDR3 nucleotide sequence: TGTGCCACCAGCAGAGATATTTCGGAAAACACTGAAGCTTTCTTT. Translation gives CATSRDISENTEAFF.

This rearrangement joins TRBV19 to TRBJ2-3; TRBD2 aligns across 13 bases. The J segment lost 4 bases and the V segment lost 6 bases, leaving 10 bases of the junction unmatched. In germline, CDR1 is LNHDA, CDR2 SQIVND (reference sequence). The CDR3 length is 17 residues. The CDR3 spells CASRHRRTSGSSDTQYF. The CDR3 bases are TGTGCCAGTAGGCACCGTCGGACTAGCGGGAGTTCAGATACGCAGTATTTT.

J is TRBJ2-7 and V is TRBV10-2, with TRBD1 identical over 8 bases. V shed 3 bases, J shed 4 bases, and the junction held 2 bases outside the gene matches. Germline V gene data show CDR1 as WSHSY and CDR2 as SAAADI. This CDR3 spans 13 amino acids. The CDR3 region is CASSEGTGYEQYF. In nucleotides, the CDR3 is TGCGCCAGCAGTGAAGGGACAGGTTACGAGCAGTACTTC.

The rearrangement links TRBV5-1 to TRBJ2-5, with D possibly being TRBD2 (5 bases). The CDR3 has 17 amino acids. The V and J ends lost 4 bases and 0 bases respectively, with 19 bases between them. Germline V gene data show CDR1 as SGHRS and CDR2 as YFSETQ. The CDR3 region has the DNA TGCGCCAGCAGCCCCTCCCCCTCAGGCGGGTACCAAGAGACCCAGTACTTC. This sequence encodes CASSPSPSGGYQETQYF.

The CDR3 DNA reads as TGCGCCAGCAGTGAGCTTAGCTCAGGAGGTCAGCCCCAGCATTTT. Protein product: CASSELSSGGQPQHF. V usage is TRBV10-2 and J usage is TRBJ1-5; no clear D gene. Between the trimmed V and J ends, which lost 2 bases and 6 bases, there was a span of 14 bases. The CDR3 totals 15 residues. Per germline, CDR1 WSHSY and CDR2 SAAADI.

J is TRBJ1-1 and V is TRBV5-1, with D maybe TRBD1 (5 bases). Trimming stripped 2 bases from V and 4 bases from J, with 12 bases between. The germline CDR1 and CDR2 sequences are SGHRS and YFSETQ. The CDR3 consists of 14 residues. The CDR3 region has the DNA TGCGCCAGCAGCTTTGGGCCTGGGGCCACTGAAGCTTTCTTT. Amino acids: CASSFGPGATEAFF.

This sequence joins TRBV6-5 and TRBJ1-1; D not resolved. Germline V CDR1 and CDR2: MNHEY, SVGAGI. This CDR3 is built from 14 residues. V was shortened by 7 bases and J by 3 bases, with 15 bases between the two germline ends. CDR3 DNA: TGTGCCAGCAATCTAAAGCGGGATTACACTGAAGCTTTCTTT. Translated: CASNLKRDYTEAFF.

V gene TRBV19 combines with J gene TRBJ2-5; no clear D gene. The CDR3 extends over 16 amino acids. The V gene lost 4 bases and the J gene lost 0 bases, with 15 bases spanning the gap. In germline, CDR1 is LNHDA, CDR2 SQIVND (reference sequence). Here the CDR3 DNA reads TGTGCCAGTAGTACCAATAACGGACGGGACCAAGAGACCCAGTACTTC. Translated, it gives CASSTNNGRDQETQYF.

This sequence joins TRBV29-1 and TRBJ2-5, with D hard to call. With 3 bases removed from V and 5 bases from J, the gap between germline ends came to 4 bases. Germline CDR1 reads SQVTM; CDR2 reads ANQGSEA. This CDR3 is built from 10 residues. Here the CDR3 DNA reads TGCAGCGTTGAGGCGGAGACCCAGTACTTC. It yields the protein CSVEAETQYF.

The chain has TRBV5-1 and TRBJ2-7; 11 nucleotides match TRBD1. The CDR3 length is 16 residues. Per the germline V gene, CDR1 is SGHRS and CDR2 is YFSETQ. V shed 0 bases and J 4 bases; nucleotides not matched to a gene: 6. Here the CDR3 DNA reads TGCGCCAGCAGCTTGGGTGCCGGGACAGGGGGTTACGAGCAGTACTTC. Its protein is CASSLGAGTGGYEQYF.

This CDR3 is CASSYRRDNEKLFF. The CDR3 nucleotides read TGTGCCAGCAGTTACCGGCGGGACAATGAAAAACTGTTTTTT. V usage is TRBV6-5 and J usage is TRBJ1-4, with a tentative D call TRBD1 (5 bases). There are 14 residues in the CDR3. V was pared by 2 bases and J by 5 bases, with 9 bases between. From germline, CDR1 is MNHEY and CDR2 SVGAGI.

As DNA, the CDR3 is TGTGCCAGTAGTAGCCGGACAGGGGGCCCAGATACGCAGTATTTT. This encodes CASSSRTGGPDTQYF. The rearrangement uses TRBV19 and TRBJ2-3; 11 nucleotides agree with TRBD1. CDR1 and CDR2 from the germline V gene are LNHDA and SQIVND (reference sequence). The V and J ends lost 4 bases and 4 bases, in that order; junction bases with no gene match: 4. The CDR3 runs to 15 residues.

The rearrangement joins TRBV19 to TRBJ1-2; the match to TRBD1 covers 7 bases. This CDR3 is built from 16 residues. From germline, CDR1 is LNHDA and CDR2 SQIVND (reference sequence). V was clipped by 7 bases and J by 6 bases; unmatched bases: 17. The CDR3 sequence is CASTHTRRQGGHGYTF. The CDR3 coding sequence is TGTGCCAGTACCCACACGAGGCGGCAGGGGGGCCATGGCTACACCTTC.

The CDR3 nucleotides read TGTGCCAGCAGCTTAGGTCAGGGGGCCTACGAGCAGTACTTC. Translated: CASSLGQGAYEQYF. The V call is TRBV11-2, the J call TRBJ2-7; TRBD1 agrees at 7 bases. This CDR3 contains 14 residues. V shed 1 base, J shed 2 bases, and the junction held 2 bases outside the gene matches. Germline V gene sequence: CDR1 SGHAT, CDR2 FQNNGV.

The rearrangement joins TRBV5-6 to TRBJ2-2; the D gene is possibly TRBD2 (6 bases). The V gene's germline CDR1 is SGHDT and CDR2 YYEEEE. The V and J ends lost 4 bases and 1 base respectively, with 11 bases between them. CDR3 length: 15 residues. This chain's CDR3 is CASSATGVNTGELFF. In nucleotides, the CDR3 is TGTGCCAGCAGCGCGACGGGGGTGAACACCGGGGAGCTGTTTTTT.

The genes are TRBV9 and TRBJ2-3; 7 nucleotides align to TRBD2. With V trimmed by 0 bases and J by 3 bases, 7 bases remained unmatched. The CDR3 runs 16 residues. Germline lookup yields CDR1 SGDLS and CDR2 YYNGEE. The CDR3: CASSVGGSVRTDTQYF. In nucleotides, the CDR3 is TGTGCCAGCAGCGTAGGCGGGAGCGTGAGGACAGATACGCAGTATTTT.

In this sample, this clone turned up once. V is TRBV18 and J is TRBJ1-2; D unclear. Trimming removed 5 bases at V and 2 bases at J, with 9 bases between. The germline V gene encodes CDR1 KGHSH and CDR2 LQKENI. The CDR3 is 13 amino acids. The CDR3 region has the DNA TGTGCCAGCTCAAGGGAAAAGAACTATGGCTACACCTTC. This translates into CASSREKNYGYTF.

This rearrangement joins TRBV5-1 to TRBJ1-2, with D unclear. The CDR3 has 13 residues. V was trimmed by 2 bases and J by 8 bases, leaving 13 bases between them. Germline loops: CDR1 SGHRS, CDR2 YFSETQ. CDR3: CASSFDNGLGYTF. CDR3 DNA sequence: TGCGCCAGCAGCTTTGACAACGGGCTCGGCTACACCTTC. The full variable domain, in which reference TRBV5-1 and TRBJ1-2 provide the parts outside the CDR3, is KAGVTQTPRYLIKTRGQQVTLSCSPISGHRSVSWYQQTPGQGLQFLFEYFSETQRNKGNFPGRFSGRQFSNSRSEMNVSTLELGDSALYLCASSFDNGLGYTFGSGTRLTVV.

This clone was observed once. The V gene is TRBV12-5, the J gene TRBJ2-1; no clear D gene. Trimming took 0 bases from V and 5 from J, leaving 5 bases between them. The CDR3 is 13 residues long. Germline CDR1 and CDR2: LGHNT and FRNRAP. In DNA, the CDR3 is TGTGCTAGTGGTTTGGTATCCAACAATGAGCAGTTCTTC. The encoded protein is CASGLVSNNEQFF.

The chain recombines TRBV14 with TRBJ1-6; D possibly corresponds to TRBD1 (5 bases). The germline V gene encodes CDR1 SGHDN and CDR2 FVKESK. The length of the CDR3 is 20 residues. V lost 4 bases to trimming and J lost 0 bases, with 22 bases between them. CDR3 nucleotides: TGTGCCAGCAGCCCTAGTCTAGGCGGGGACCTTGGCTCCTATAATTCACCCCTCCACTTT. Amino acids: CASSPSLGGDLGSYNSPLHF.

The chain recombines TRBV7-2 with TRBJ2-1; the match to TRBD2 covers 11 bases. The CDR3 contains 17 residues. Germline CDR1 is SGHTA and CDR2 is FQGNSA. With 5 bases clipped from V and 8 bases from J, the junction kept 14 bases outside the gene matches. CDR3 region: CASSIGPVAGGRDEQFF. CDR3 coding DNA: TGTGCCAGCAGCATAGGGCCTGTAGCGGGAGGGCGCGATGAGCAGTTCTTC.

The rearrangement joins TRBV4-3 to TRBJ1-4; 9 bases agree with TRBD1. The ends lost 0 bases at V and 3 bases at J; junction bases unmatched: 2. CDR3 length: 16 residues. The germline V gene encodes CDR1 LGHNA and CDR2 YSLEER. Written as DNA, the CDR3 is TGCGCCAGCAGCCAAGAGACAGGGGGTCCTAATGAAAAACTGTTTTTT. Translating gives CASSQETGGPNEKLFF.

The chain joins TRBV29-1 to TRBJ1-2; D gene unclear. The CDR3 is 12 amino acids. Germline CDR1 SQVTM, CDR2 ANQGSEA. The V end lost 6 bases, the J end lost 10 bases, and 18 bases lay between the germline ends. The CDR3 is CSVDSGFWYYTF. CDR3 sequence (DNA): TGCAGCGTCGACTCGGGTTTTTGGTACTACACCTTC. The whole variable domain, remainder taken from reference TRBV29-1 and TRBJ1-2, is SAVISQKPSRDICQRGTSLTIQCQVDSQVTMMFWYRQQPGQSLTLIATANQGSEATYESGFVIDKFPISRPNLTFSTLTVSNMSPEDSSIYLCSVDSGFWYYTFGSGTRLTVV.

This sequence joins TRBV15 and TRBJ1-6; the D gene is possibly TRBD1 (5 bases). CDR3 length: 15 residues. From germline, CDR1 is LNHNV and CDR2 YYDKDF (reference sequence). With 3 bases removed from V and 10 bases from J, the gap between germline ends came to 16 bases. The DNA for the CDR3 is TGTGCCACCAGCAGGCCAGGGACCCTGGGGTCACCCCTCCACTTT. Its translation: CATSRPGTLGSPLHF.

This clone has just a few counts. The rearrangement uses TRBV5-1 and TRBJ1-6; 9 nucleotides match TRBD1. Germline V CDR1 and CDR2: SGHRS, YFSETQ. The CDR3 consists of 14 residues. V lost 7 bases, J lost 6 bases, and 5 bases stayed unmatched. CDR3 sequence (DNA): TGCGCCAGCGGAACAGGGGGCGTTAATTCACCCCTCCACTTT. Translated: CASGTGGVNSPLHF. Full variable domain (rest looked up from reference TRBV5-1 and TRBJ1-6): KAGVTQTPRYLIKTRGQQVTLSCSPISGHRSVSWYQQTPGQGLQFLFEYFSETQRNKGNFPGRFSGRQFSNSRSEMNVSTLELGDSALYLCASGTGGVNSPLHFGNGTRLTVT.

In this sample, this clone turned up many times. The rearrangement links TRBV19 to TRBJ2-5, with TRBD2 matching over 7 bases. With V trimmed by 7 bases and J by 0 bases, 5 bases remained unmatched. Germline lookup yields CDR1 LNHDA and CDR2 SQIVND (reference sequence). The CDR3 is made up of 14 amino acids. DNA for the CDR3: TGTGCCAGTAAAGCGGGGCCGTACCAAGAGACCCAGTACTTC. This encodes CASKAGPYQETQYF.